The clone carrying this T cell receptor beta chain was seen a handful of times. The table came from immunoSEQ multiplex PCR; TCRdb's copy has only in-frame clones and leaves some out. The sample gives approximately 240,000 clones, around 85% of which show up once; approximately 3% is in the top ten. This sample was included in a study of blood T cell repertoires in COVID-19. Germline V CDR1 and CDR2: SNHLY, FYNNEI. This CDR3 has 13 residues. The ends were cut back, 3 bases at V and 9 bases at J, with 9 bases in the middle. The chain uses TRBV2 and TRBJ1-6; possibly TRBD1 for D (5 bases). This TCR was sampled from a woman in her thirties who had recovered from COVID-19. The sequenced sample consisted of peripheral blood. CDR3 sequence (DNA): TGTGCCAGCAGTGATTCCGGGGGTTCACCCCTCCACTTT. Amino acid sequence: CASSDSGGSPLHF.